This TCR beta chain derives from a study of Graves' ophthalmopathy and Graves' hyperthyroidism. Study-level points and caveats: Blood shared most expanded thyroid clonotypes above 0.001 frequency.

RNA transcripts were the source from which TCR beta CDR3 regions were amplified. First-round RT-PCR employed HTBI primers, with a second-round multiplex PCR after it. TCRdb redid the calling of the multiplex PCR reads with MiXCR, one entry per CDR3 protein. The sample records about 220,000 distinct CDR3 sequences, about 22% being singletons. The V and J ends lost 4 bases and 1 base respectively, with 4 bases between them. This CDR3 contains 12 residues. Germline V gene lookup returns CDR1 LNHDA and CDR2 SQIVND (reference sequence). Clinicians diagnosed using symptoms, serum thyroxine, TRAb, thyroid ultrasound and orbital computed tomography. About this clonotype itself: As yet, its antigen is unknown.

This receptor was identified in a woman aged 50 to 65 with Graves' ophthalmopathy. Material for sequencing was peripheral blood. The rearrangement uses TRBV19 and TRBJ1-1; D call uncertain. In DNA form, the CDR3 reads TGTGCCAGTAGTACGTGGAACACTGAAGCTTTCTTT. Protein: CASSTWNTEAFF.